The T cell receptor (beta chain) described here comes from a study of cytomegalovirus exposure and HLA in healthy donors. Remarks on this clone: Its target is unknown.

Each of the donors was a healthy bone marrow donor. There are 13 residues in the CDR3. From germline, CDR1 is SGHAT and CDR2 FQNNGV. V was trimmed by 2 bases and J by 10 bases, leaving 12 bases between them. The study, taken as a whole, reports: The sole available immune exposure information was CMV serostatus. Later, an analysis showed that TCR beta chains associated with HLA were more clonally expanded than others that were equally common.

PCR used 60 Vbeta primers and 13 Jbeta primers. Assay: immunoSEQ multiplex PCR; the TCRdb copy retains only in-frame clones and omits some. The sample lists 150,000 or so clones, approximately 84% occurring once. The chain uses TRBV11-2 and TRBJ2-1; D is undetermined. Input material: PBMCs. The sequence was obtained from a woman aged 45-65 years in good health and CMV-seropositive. CDR3 in amino acids: CASSLYRAEEQFF. The CDR3 DNA reads as TGTGCCAGCAGCTTATATCGAGCCGAGGAGCAGTTCTTC.